This is a list of T cell receptor beta chains from one sample in a study of PD-1 blockade in classical Hodgkin lymphoma. Sequencing used immunoSEQ multiplex PCR; TCRdb keeps in-frame clones, though not all of them. The sample contains around 30,000 clones, 70% to 90% of which appear only once. The sample here was CD4+ T cells from blood, taken before the fourth cycle of nivolumab. These receptors were collected from a human donor with classical Hodgkin lymphoma. CDR3s include the opening cysteine and the closing phenylalanine or tryptophan.

cdr3_length j_call v_call cdr3_aa
14 TRBJ2-5 TRBV19 CASSMDRGLETQYF
15 TRBJ2-3 TRBV11-2 CASSLQGRNTDTQYF
14 TRBJ2-3 TRBV9 CASSVEASTDTQYF
15 TRBJ1-4 TRBV4-1 CASSSDPDYRGKLFF
17 TRBJ2-1 TRBV7-6 CASSSSPPGGAWNEQFF
16 TRBJ2-5 TRBV11-3 CASSRTVGTSRETQYF
12 TRBJ1-1 TRBV5-1 CASSLDRVKAFF
12 TRBJ2-5 TRBV27 CREGTSAQYQYF
15 TRBJ2-2 TRBV9 CASSVGQGLTGELFF
16 TRBJ2-4 TRBV10-2 CASSESAREGTRIQYF
15 TRBJ2-1 TRBV15 CATSREISGTGEQFF
15 TRBJ2-6 TRBV11-3 CASSPRGSGANVLTF
15 TRBJ2-7 TRBV5-4 CASSSGQGASYEQYF
16 TRBJ1-2 TRBV28 CASSLGGTATNYGYTF
14 TRBJ2-5 TRBV5-1 CASSLDPLGETQYF
15 TRBJ1-2 TRBV7-2 CASSLGHTLDYGYTF
15 TRBJ2-3 TRBV4-2 CASSQATGGSDTQYF
13 TRBJ2-7 TRBV6-6 CASSYRDKLEQYF
15 TRBJ2-7 TRBV6-6 CASSYSAGGSYEQYF
10 TRBJ2-7 TRBV28 CASRGYEQYF
16 TRBJ2-4 TRBV9 CASSVDIGLAKNIQYF
13 TRBJ1-5 TRBV7-6 CASSSQENQPQHF
15 TRBJ2-7 TRBV2 CASKLRSGSAHEQYF